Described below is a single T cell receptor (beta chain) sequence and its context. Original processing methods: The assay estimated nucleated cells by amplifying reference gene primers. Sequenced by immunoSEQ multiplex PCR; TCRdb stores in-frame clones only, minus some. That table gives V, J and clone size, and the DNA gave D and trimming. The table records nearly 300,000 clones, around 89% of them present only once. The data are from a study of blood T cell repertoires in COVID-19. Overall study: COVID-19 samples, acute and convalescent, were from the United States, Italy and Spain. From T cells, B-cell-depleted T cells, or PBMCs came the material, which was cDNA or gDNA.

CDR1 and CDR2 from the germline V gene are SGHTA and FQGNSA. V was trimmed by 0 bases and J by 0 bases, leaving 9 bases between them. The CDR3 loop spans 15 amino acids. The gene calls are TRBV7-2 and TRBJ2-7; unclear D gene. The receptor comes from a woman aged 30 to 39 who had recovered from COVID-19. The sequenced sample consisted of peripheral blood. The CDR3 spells CASSLAPGNSYEQYF. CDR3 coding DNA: TGTGCCAGCAGCTTAGCGCCTGGCAACTCCTACGAGCAGTACTTC.